This entry lists 22 T cell receptor beta chains sequenced from one sample in a study of blood T cell repertoires in COVID-19. TCRdb's table, derived via immunoSEQ multiplex PCR, lists solely in-frame clones and lacks some. The sample shows about 170,000 clones, roughly 86% of them seen only once. Sample: peripheral blood. The receptors stem from a woman aged 45-60 years with acute or convalescent COVID-19.

The CDR3 DNA reads TGTGCCAGCTCACGGCAGGACAGGTGGACTGATGGGGAGCTGTTTTTT. Translated, it gives CASSRQDRWTDGELFF. The V call is TRBV18, the J call TRBJ2-2; the match to TRBD1 covers 7 bases. Germline CDR1 reads KGHSH; CDR2 reads LQKENI. Trimming removed 4 bases from V and 8 bases from J; junction bases left unmatched: 13. The CDR3 totals 16 residues.

The V call is TRBV5-4, the J call TRBJ1-2; D gene uncertain. V lost 0 bases to trimming and J lost 4 bases, with 16 bases between them. The CDR3 runs 16 residues. The germline CDR1 and CDR2 sequences are SGHNT and YYREEE (reference sequence). The CDR3 sequence is CASSLVGTPRGYGYTF. CDR3 sequence (DNA): TGTGCCAGCAGCTTGGTTGGAACTCCTCGGGGCTATGGCTACACCTTC.

The chain couples TRBV7-2 to TRBJ2-1, with no clear D. V lost 0 bases and J lost 1, with 7 bases in between. The germline CDR1 and CDR2 sequences are SGHTA and FQGNSA. CDR3 length: 15 amino acids. Here the CDR3 DNA reads TGTGCCAGCAGCTTAGCGCCTAGGTCCTACAATGAGCAGTTCTTC. It is translated as CASSLAPRSYNEQFF.

For this clone: The identical CDR3 is also encoded by other nucleotide sequences in the sample. This chain links TRBV18 with TRBJ1-4; 9 bases are a match to TRBD1. The CDR3 has 14 amino acids. J gave up 7 bases and V 4 bases, and 4 bases lay outside the gene matches. Germline assignment: CDR1 KGHSH and CDR2 LQKENI. CDR3 nucleotide sequence: TGTGCCAGCTCACGGGACAGGGTTGGTGAAAAACTGTTTTTT. Residues: CASSRDRVGEKLFF. Filled out from reference TRBV18 and TRBJ1-4, the complete variable domain reads NAGVMQNPRHLVRRRGQEARLRCSPMKGHSHVYWYRQLPEEGLKFMVYLQKENIIDESGMPKERFSAEFPKEGPSILRIQQVVRGDSAAYFCASSRDRVGEKLFFGSGTQLSVL.

The gene calls are TRBV11-3 and TRBJ1-6; D is unresolved. The V and J ends lost 10 bases and 0 bases respectively, with 10 bases between them. The length of the CDR3 is 14 residues. Per the germline V gene, CDR1 is SGHNT and CDR2 is YENEEA. The CDR3 loop is CATSGSSYNSPLHF. The CDR3 coding sequence is TGTGCCACCTCGGGGAGCTCCTATAATTCACCCCTCCACTTT.

The V gene is TRBV15, the J gene TRBJ1-4; TRBD1 aligns across 7 bases. After removal of 2 bases from V and 8 bases from J, the junction contained 2 bases not matched to a gene. There are 13 residues in the CDR3. CDR1 LNHNV and CDR2 YYDKDF come from the germline V gene (reference sequence). In nucleotides, the CDR3 is TGTGCCACCAGCAGATTGGACAGGGAAAAACTGTTTTTT. This sequence encodes CATSRLDREKLFF.

The chain links TRBV11-2 to TRBJ1-3; the D gene is possibly TRBD1 (6 bases). V was trimmed by 6 bases and J by 3 bases, leaving 9 bases between them. The CDR3 has 13 residues. CDR1 and CDR2 (germline): SGHAT, FQNNGV. The CDR3 loop reads CASSTGNGNTIYF. Written as DNA, the CDR3 is TGTGCCAGCAGTACAGGGAATGGAAACACCATATATTTT.

This sequence joins TRBV10-3 and TRBJ1-1; TRBD1 agrees at 9 bases. The CDR3 contains 15 residues. Per germline, CDR1 ENHRY and CDR2 SYGVKD. With 8 bases clipped from V and 2 bases from J, the junction kept 9 bases outside the gene matches. CDR3 bases: TGTGCCATCCGCTCACCGGGACAGGGTAACACTGAAGCTTTCTTT. Translation: CAIRSPGQGNTEAFF.

V usage is TRBV19 and J usage is TRBJ2-7, with TRBD1 matching over 7 bases. With V trimmed by 3 bases and J by 0 bases, 8 bases remained unmatched. Germline V lookup: CDR1 LNHDA, CDR2 SQIVND (reference sequence). CDR3 size: 16 residues. This chain's CDR3 is CASSMAPGQRSYEQYF. DNA of the CDR3: TGTGCCAGTAGTATGGCCCCGGGACAGCGCTCCTACGAGCAGTACTTC.

The chain employs TRBV7-2 and TRBJ2-7, with D perhaps matching TRBD1 (5 bases). CDR3 size: 15 residues. The germline gives CDR1 SGHTA, CDR2 FQGNSA. V dropped 4 bases and J dropped 4 bases, with 17 bases sitting between them. CDR3: CASSSPTVASYEQYF. CDR3 nucleotide sequence: TGTGCCAGCAGCTCTCCGACAGTAGCTTCTTACGAGCAGTACTTC. Full variable domain (rest looked up from reference TRBV7-2 and TRBJ2-7): GAGVSQSPSNKVTEKGKDVELRCDPISGHTALYWYRQSLGQGLEFLIYFQGNSAPDKSGLPSDRFSAERTGGSVSTLTIQRTQQEDSAVYLCASSSPTVASYEQYFGPGTRLTVT.

The chain uses TRBV6-5 and TRBJ2-7; 7 nucleotides line up with TRBD1. J was trimmed by 2 bases and V by 7 bases; bases with no gene match: 8. CDR3 length: 14 residues. From germline, CDR1 is MNHEY and CDR2 SVGAGI. The CDR3 loop reads CASIQTGQTYEQYF. The CDR3 region has the DNA TGTGCCAGCATACAGACAGGGCAAACCTACGAGCAGTACTTC.

The V gene is TRBV7-9, the J gene TRBJ1-3, with D hard to call. The CDR3 extends over 14 amino acids. The germline V gene encodes CDR1 SEHNR and CDR2 FQNEAQ (reference sequence). Trimming shortened V by 5 bases and J by 0 bases, and 8 bases separated the two germline ends. The CDR3 DNA reads as TGTGCCAGCAGCCTTTCTAACTCTGGAAACACCATATATTTT. Encoded protein: CASSLSNSGNTIYF.

The V gene is TRBV12-3 or TRBV12-4, the J gene TRBJ2-7; 11 nucleotides match TRBD2. The V gene end was trimmed by 6 bases and the J gene end by 3 bases; junction bases not matched to a gene: 1. The CDR3 has 13 residues. CDR3 DNA: TGTGCCAGCAGACTAGCGGGGGTCTACGAGCAGTACTTC. It encodes CASRLAGVYEQYF.

This clone appeared a single time. The gene calls are TRBV5-1 and TRBJ2-2; weak D call: TRBD1 (5 bases). The CDR3 loop spans 16 amino acids. Germline CDR1 is SGHRS and CDR2 is YFSETQ. V was trimmed by 0 bases and J by 5 bases, leaving 14 bases between them. This chain's CDR3 is CASSLGNLQATGELFF. The CDR3 DNA sequence: TGCGCCAGCAGCTTGGGCAACCTACAGGCGACCGGGGAGCTGTTTTTT.

The chain recombines TRBV6-6 with TRBJ1-5, with TRBD1 matching over 7 bases. Trimming at V came to 6 bases and at J to 3 bases, leaving 5 bases not matched to a gene. Per germline, CDR1 MNHNY and CDR2 SVGAGI (reference sequence). CDR3 size: 14 residues. CDR3 region: CASSSGGINQPQHF. For the CDR3, the DNA is TGTGCCAGCAGCTCAGGGGGGATCAATCAGCCCCAGCATTTT.

This clone was detected once. The genes are TRBV10-3 and TRBJ2-7; TRBD1 might be the D (6 bases). The CDR3 has 14 amino acids. In germline, CDR1 is ENHRY, CDR2 SYGVKD. The V end was cut by 6 bases, the J end by 2 bases, with 14 bases between. CDR3 amino acids: CAISSGTPTYEQYF. The CDR3 DNA follows: TGTGCCATCAGCTCCGGGACACCGACCTACGAGCAGTACTTC.

The rearrangement uses TRBV18 and TRBJ1-1, with D possibly being TRBD1 (6 bases). The CDR3 spans 13 residues. From germline, CDR1 is KGHSH and CDR2 LQKENI. V was cut by 7 bases and J by 0 bases, with 9 bases left in between. CDR3 residues: CASLGQLNTEAFF. For the CDR3, the DNA is TGTGCCAGCTTAGGACAGTTGAACACTGAAGCTTTCTTT.

V gene TRBV7-2 combines with J gene TRBJ2-7, with D maybe TRBD2 (6 bases). Germline CDR1 reads SGHTA; CDR2 reads FQGNSA. With 5 bases removed from V and 4 bases from J, the gap between germline ends came to 15 bases. The CDR3 consists of 14 residues. Written as DNA, the CDR3 is TGTGCCAGCAGCCGGGACTCGATGAAATACGAGCAGTACTTC. Its protein is CASSRDSMKYEQYF. Full variable domain (rest looked up from reference TRBV7-2 and TRBJ2-7): GAGVSQSPSNKVTEKGKDVELRCDPISGHTALYWYRQSLGQGLEFLIYFQGNSAPDKSGLPSDRFSAERTGGSVSTLTIQRTQQEDSAVYLCASSRDSMKYEQYFGPGTRLTVT.

This chain joins TRBV5-1 and TRBJ1-5; possibly TRBD1 for D (6 bases). Germline CDR1 is SGHRS and CDR2 is YFSETQ. This CDR3 is 16 amino acids long. With 3 bases removed from V and 4 bases from J, the gap between germline ends came to 17 bases. The CDR3 DNA reads TGCGCCAGCAGCTGGGGACCGGGACACGATAATCAGCCCCAGCATTTT. This codes for CASSWGPGHDNQPQHF.

This sequence joins TRBV29-1 and TRBJ2-1; D perhaps matches TRBD2 (6 bases). The germline gives CDR1 SQVTM, CDR2 ANQGSEA. Trimming took off 5 bases at V and 6 bases at J, with 17 bases between the two ends. There are 14 residues in the CDR3. The CDR3 DNA reads TGCAGCGTTTCCCGGGACTGGCCCCCCAATGAGCAGTTCTTC. This codes for CSVSRDWPPNEQFF.

The chain employs TRBV6-5 and TRBJ1-2, with D possibly being TRBD1 (5 bases). Germline lookup yields CDR1 MNHEY and CDR2 SVGAGI. The CDR3 totals 14 residues. Between the trimmed V and J ends, which lost 8 bases and 4 bases, there was a span of 17 bases. The chain's CDR3 is CASSKTGVGYGYTF. CDR3 sequence (DNA): TGTGCCAGCTCTAAAACGGGGGTGGGCTATGGCTACACCTTC.

As for this clone: This CDR3 is also generated by other DNA sequences in the sample. The V call is TRBV9, the J call TRBJ1-2; 7 bases agree with TRBD1. Germline CDR1 reads SGDLS; CDR2 reads YYNGEE. The CDR3 has 13 residues. With 4 bases clipped from V and 5 bases from J, the junction kept 5 bases outside the gene matches. In DNA form, the CDR3 reads TGTGCCAGCAGCCCCGACAGGGAGTATGGCTACACCTTC. It specifies CASSPDREYGYTF.